What follows are 15 T cell receptor beta chains derived from one specimen sequenced in a study of shared T cell receptors in the human thymus. The method was immunoSEQ multiplex PCR; TCRdb's version includes in-frame clones alone and lacks a portion of them. The table lists roughly 560,000 clones, about 84% of them singletons. The data were also submitted as part of a second study, on human thymus T cells.

Material: thymocytes. The receptors stem from a boy younger than two with a congenital heart defect.

There are a few counts of this clone. The CDR3 DNA reads TGTGCCACCAGCCCAAGGACAGGGGGCTTCCTTCGTCCCTCTGCTGAAGCTTTCTTT. Encoded protein: CATSPRTGGFLRPSAEAFF. The V and J genes are TRBV15 and TRBJ1-1; TRBD1 agrees at 11 bases. Germline V gives CDR1 LNHNV, CDR2 YYDKDF (reference sequence). The J segment lost 6 bases and the V segment lost 5 bases, leaving 20 bases of the junction unmatched. CDR3 length equals 19 residues.

The chain couples TRBV5-5 to TRBJ2-7, with 15 bases that match TRBD2. V trimming: 3 bases; J trimming: 5 bases; junction bases outside the gene matches: 3. Germline V gene data show CDR1 as SGHKS and CDR2 as YYEKEE (reference sequence). This CDR3 comprises 15 residues. The CDR3 coding sequence is TGTGCCAGCAGCTGGACTAGCGGGAGGGCCCACGAGCAGTACTTC. This codes for CASSWTSGRAHEQYF. Looking up the rest from reference TRBV5-5 and TRBJ2-7 gives the full variable domain: DAGVTQSPTHLIKTRGQQVTLRCSPISGHKSVSWYQQVLGQGPQFIFQYYEKEERGRGNFPDRFSARQFPNYSSELNVNALLLGDSALYLCASSWTSGRAHEQYFGPGTRLTVT.

The chain couples TRBV4-3 to TRBJ2-7; 7 nucleotides align to TRBD2. Per germline, CDR1 LGHNA and CDR2 YSLEER. This CDR3 is 14 amino acids long. V was clipped by 3 bases and J by 1 base; unmatched bases: 3. CDR3 nucleotides: TGCGCCAGCAGCCATTGGGGGGGGTCCTACGAGCAGTACTTC. Translation: CASSHWGGSYEQYF.

This chain connects TRBV6-4 to TRBJ1-1; D not certain. The germline V gene encodes CDR1 MRHNA and CDR2 SNTAGT. CDR3 length: 18 residues. Trimming left V 0 bases short and J 0 bases short, with 17 bases between. The CDR3 is CASSDSIEGSLMNTEAFF. The CDR3 DNA follows: TGTGCCAGCAGTGACTCGATAGAGGGCAGCCTCATGAACACTGAAGCTTTCTTT.

The rearrangement links TRBV19 to TRBJ1-4; TRBD1 might be the D (5 bases). In germline, CDR1 is LNHDA, CDR2 SQIVND (reference sequence). The length of the CDR3 is 14 residues. The V and J ends lost 5 bases and 5 bases respectively, with 12 bases between them. CDR3 residues: CASSPPGSNEKLFF. The CDR3 DNA reads TGTGCCAGTAGTCCTCCAGGGTCAAATGAAAAACTGTTTTTT.

The genes are TRBV4-3 and TRBJ2-7, with 9 bases lining up with TRBD1. J lost 3 bases, V lost 3 bases, and 9 bases had no gene match. Germline lookup yields CDR1 LGHNA and CDR2 YSLEER. CDR3 size: 16 residues. The CDR3 reads CASSHEFRDRDYEQYF. CDR3 nucleotides: TGCGCCAGCAGCCATGAATTCCGGGACAGGGACTACGAGCAGTACTTC.

The J gene is TRBJ1-5, the V gene TRBV21-1; TRBD1 was called by the table and not checked on the DNA. TRBV21-1 is marked as a pseudogene. The CDR3 loop spans 16 amino acids. The CDR3 DNA sequence: TGTGCCAGCAGCACTGAGGGACAGGTTAGCAATCAGCCCCAGCATTTT. The encoded protein is CASSTEGQVSNQPQHF.

The V gene is TRBV30, the J gene TRBJ2-2; TRBD1 matches 8 bases. Germline-derived CDR1 and CDR2 are GTSNPN and SVGIG (reference sequence). The CDR3 has 18 amino acids. V was clipped by 2 bases and J by 1 base; unmatched bases: 12. In nucleotides, the CDR3 is TGTGCCTGGAGTCCCACCCCCCCCGGGACAGGGAACACCGGGGAGCTGTTTTTT. This codes for CAWSPTPPGTGNTGELFF.

CDR3 sequence (DNA): TGTGCCAGCAGCTTCAAGGGAGTCTATGGCTACACCTTC. Amino acids: CASSFKGVYGYTF. This chain connects TRBV5-5 to TRBJ1-2; no reliable D call. This CDR3 is built from 13 residues. Per germline, CDR1 SGHKS and CDR2 YYEKEE (reference sequence). Trimming left V 2 bases short and J 4 bases short, with 9 bases between.

The chain is built from TRBV11-3 and TRBJ2-6; 7 bases line up with TRBD2. Germline values: CDR1 SGHNT, CDR2 YENEEA. The CDR3 loop spans 17 amino acids. J was trimmed by 3 bases and V by 0 bases; bases with no gene match: 5. CDR3 sequence (DNA): TGTGCCAGCAGCTTAGACTGGGGAGGGGTTGGGGCCAACGTCCTGACTTTC. Translation gives CASSLDWGGVGANVLTF.

This clone was observed a few times. This chain uses TRBV4-1 with TRBJ2-1; 10 bases fit TRBD2. Germline V gene sequence: CDR1 MGHRA, CDR2 YSYEKL. V lost 2 bases to trimming and J lost 5 bases; unmatched junction nucleotides: 12. The CDR3 spans 18 residues. CDR3 sequence: CASSQTAKLAGLHNEQFF. In nucleotides, the CDR3 is TGCGCCAGCAGCCAAACCGCAAAACTAGCGGGACTACACAATGAGCAGTTCTTC.

The chain couples TRBV5-1 to TRBJ1-1, with 7 positions matching TRBD1. V lost 4 bases and J lost 4; bases outside the gene matches: 7. CDR1 and CDR2 (germline): SGHRS, YFSETQ. CDR3 length: 14 residues. The CDR3 nucleotides are TGCGCCAGCAGCCCGAGACAGGGAGCCACTGAAGCTTTCTTT. Amino acids: CASSPRQGATEAFF.

The chain recombines TRBV19 with TRBJ2-7; TRBD2 agrees at 7 bases. This CDR3 spans 17 amino acids. V was pared by 5 bases and J by 2 bases, with 15 bases of the junction left unmatched. Germline V gene sequence: CDR1 LNHDA, CDR2 SQIVND (reference sequence). Here the CDR3 DNA reads TGTGCCAGTAGTTCCCGGGAGGAGTCCAGCGAGGCCTACGAGCAGTACTTC. Protein sequence: CASSSREESSEAYEQYF.

The chain links TRBV7-9 to TRBJ2-7, with 10 positions matching TRBD2. Per the germline V gene, CDR1 is SEHNR and CDR2 is FQNEAQ (reference sequence). The CDR3 has 19 residues. Unmatched junction bases numbered 17, after V lost 4 bases and J lost 2 bases. The CDR3 sequence: CASSYLLAGAGWEAYEQYF. CDR3 in DNA: TGTGCCAGCAGCTACCTCCTAGCGGGAGCTGGTTGGGAAGCCTACGAGCAGTACTTC.

This clone has only one observation. CDR3 region: CASSRAGNTQYF. The CDR3 DNA sequence: TGTGCCAGTAGTAGGGCGGGAAATACGCAGTATTTT. This chain links TRBV19 with TRBJ2-3; possibly TRBD2 for D (6 bases). The CDR3 runs to 12 residues. V was pared by 4 bases and J by 7 bases, with 9 bases between. Looked up from germline, CDR1 is LNHDA and CDR2 is SQIVND (reference sequence).